Listed below are T cell receptor beta chains from one sample, sequenced in a study of T cell responses to AZD1222 COVID-19 vaccine. Sequencing used immunoSEQ multiplex PCR; TCRdb keeps in-frame clones, though not all of them. The repertoire consists of tens of thousands of clones, with around four fifths occurring once and the leading ten covering 20% to 25%. Here the sequenced sample was peripheral blood, taken on day 0 of AZD1222 vaccination. The source of these receptors is an adult in good health. Both conserved end residues are part of each CDR3. D genes are given only for firm matches. Clone size, where shown, is once, few, many, or a class for clones that have expanded.

V: TRBV7-9; size: .; D: .; J: TRBJ1-5; DNA: TGTGCCAGCAGCTTAGCAGGGTTCAATCAGCCCCAGCATTTT; CDR3: CASSLAGFNQPQHF
V: TRBV11-2; size: .; D: .; J: TRBJ2-3; DNA: TGTGCCAGCTCGTGGGGTCAAGATACGCAGTATTTT; CDR3: CASSWGQDTQYF
V: TRBV29-1; size: once; D: .; J: TRBJ1-2; DNA: TGCAGCGTTGAGGGGCGGACGGGTTTTAGTGGCTACACCTTC; CDR3: CSVEGRTGFSGYTF
V: TRBV5-1; size: .; D: TRBD1; J: TRBJ1-2; DNA: TGCGCCAGCAGCGCGGGGACAGCTAATGGCTACACCTTC; CDR3: CASSAGTANGYTF
V: TRBV4-3; size: once; D: TRBD1; J: TRBJ2-2; DNA: TGCGCCAGCACCTCAGACAGGGCGACCGGGGAGCTGTTTTTT; CDR3: CASTSDRATGELFF
V: TRBV5-6; size: once; D: .; J: TRBJ1-5; DNA: TGTGCCAGCAGCAAAATCGAGGACAGATTTAGCAATCAGCCCCAGCATTTT; CDR3: CASSKIEDRFSNQPQHF
V: TRBV6-6; size: few; D: .; J: TRBJ1-1; DNA: TGTGCCAGCAGCGCTGGACGGATCACTGAAGCTTTCTTT; CDR3: CASSAGRITEAFF
V: TRBV10-3; size: once; D: .; J: TRBJ2-2; DNA: TGTGCCGCCAGGGCCGTTGGGACGGGGGACACCGGGGAGCTGTTTTTT; CDR3: CAARAVGTGDTGELFF
V: TRBV2; size: .; D: .; J: TRBJ1-5; DNA: TGTGCCAGCAGTGAAGGGTGGGGTTTTGCTAGCAATCAGCCCCAGCATTTT; CDR3: CASSEGWGFASNQPQHF
V: TRBV28; size: .; D: TRBD2; J: TRBJ2-3; DNA: TGTGCCAGCAGTTATGGCGGGACTAGCGGTCTCAGGGATACGCAGTATTTT; CDR3: CASSYGGTSGLRDTQYF
V: TRBV5-1; size: .; D: .; J: TRBJ2-5; DNA: TGCGCCAGCAGCTTGATCGGGGCGGGGAACCAAGAGACCCAGTACTTC; CDR3: CASSLIGAGNQETQYF
V: TRBV28; size: .; D: TRBD1; J: TRBJ1-6; DNA: TGTGCCAGCAGTTCCGGACAGGGTCAGAATTCACCCCTCCACTTT; CDR3: CASSSGQGQNSPLHF
V: TRBV3-1/TRBV3-2; size: .; D: TRBD2; J: TRBJ2-5; DNA: TGTGCCAGCAGCCAAGAGGATTGGACTAGCGGCCAAGAGACCCAGTACTTC; CDR3: CASSQEDWTSGQETQYF
V: TRBV29-1; size: .; D: .; J: TRBJ1-2; DNA: TGCAGCGTTGATGGTCAGGGGAACTATGGCTACACCTTC; CDR3: CSVDGQGNYGYTF
V: TRBV3-1/TRBV3-2; size: .; D: TRBD2; J: TRBJ2-1; DNA: TGTGCCAGCAGCCATGCCCTACTAGCGGGATTCCACAATGAGCAGTTCTTC; CDR3: CASSHALLAGFHNEQFF
V: TRBV28; size: .; D: TRBD1; J: TRBJ1-5; DNA: TGTGCCAGCAGTGAACGGACAGGGAATCAGCCCCAGCATTTT; CDR3: CASSERTGNQPQHF
V: TRBV6-2/TRBV6-3; size: .; D: .; J: TRBJ2-2; DNA: TGTGCCAGCAGTTCGATGGCTAGCAAGACCGGGGAGCTGTTTTTT; CDR3: CASSSMASKTGELFF
V: TRBV5-1; size: .; D: .; J: TRBJ2-7; DNA: TGCGCCAGCAGGGCCAGCCAGGACTACGAGCAGTACTTC; CDR3: CASRASQDYEQYF
V: TRBV5-1; size: .; D: .; J: TRBJ1-2; DNA: TGCGCCAGCAGCTTGGGGGCAGAGAGCTATGGCTACACCTTC; CDR3: CASSLGAESYGYTF
V: TRBV7-9; size: .; D: TRBD2; J: TRBJ2-2; DNA: TGTGCCAGCAGCTTGGGAGTTGGACTAGCGGGAAATACCGGGGAGCTGTTTTTT; CDR3: CASSLGVGLAGNTGELFF
V: TRBV7-2; size: .; D: .; J: TRBJ1-3; DNA: TGTGCCAGCAGCCCCGCGGACACCATATATTTT; CDR3: CASSPADTIYF
V: TRBV6-6; size: .; D: .; J: TRBJ2-5; DNA: TGTGCCAGCAGTTACGGAACGGAGACCCAGTACTTC; CDR3: CASSYGTETQYF
V: TRBV28; size: .; D: TRBD1; J: TRBJ1-6; DNA: TGTGCCAGCAGCCATCTCCCCCGCCGACAGGGATGGGATTCACCCCTCCACTTT; CDR3: CASSHLPRRQGWDSPLHF
V: TRBV4-2; size: .; D: .; J: TRBJ1-2; DNA: TGTGCCAGCAGCCAAGTCGACCCTCGCGCAGGGAGTGGCTACACCTTC; CDR3: CASSQVDPRAGSGYTF
V: TRBV28; size: .; D: .; J: TRBJ1-2; DNA: TGTGCCAGCAGTTCCACCTCCGGGATGCGCTATGGCTACACCTTC; CDR3: CASSSTSGMRYGYTF
V: TRBV19; size: .; D: TRBD1; J: TRBJ1-5; DNA: TGTGCCAGCTCTGTTGTGGACAGGGGGTCGGGCAATCAGCCCCAGCATTTT; CDR3: CASSVVDRGSGNQPQHF
V: TRBV7-9; size: medium-sized; D: .; J: TRBJ1-1; DNA: TGTGCCAGCAGCTTGTCCAGGTTGAACACTGAAGCTTTCTTT; CDR3: CASSLSRLNTEAFF
V: TRBV7-3; size: .; D: TRBD2; J: TRBJ2-1; DNA: TGTGCCAGCAGCTTCACTAGCGGCTCCTACAATGAGCAGTTCTTC; CDR3: CASSFTSGSYNEQFF
V: TRBV28; size: .; D: TRBD1; J: TRBJ2-7; DNA: TGTGCCAGCAGTATACCGGGACAGGGGGCTTGGGAGCAGTACTTC; CDR3: CASSIPGQGAWEQYF
V: TRBV11-2; size: .; D: .; J: TRBJ2-7; DNA: TGTGCCAGCAGCTTAGCTTGGTCTTCTACGGGAGCTTCCTACGAGCAGTACTTC; CDR3: CASSLAWSSTGASYEQYF
V: TRBV15; size: .; D: .; J: TRBJ2-5; DNA: TGTGCCACCAGCAGAGATCTGGGTGGAGAGACCCAGTACTTC; CDR3: CATSRDLGGETQYF
V: TRBV3-1/TRBV3-2; size: .; D: .; J: TRBJ1-5; DNA: TGTGCCAGCAGCCAACTCAGGGGCTCCAATCAGCCCCAGCATTTT; CDR3: CASSQLRGSNQPQHF
V: TRBV7-2; size: .; D: .; J: TRBJ1-4; DNA: TGTGCCAGCAGATTTGACAGAGCAACTAATGAAAAACTGTTTTTT; CDR3: CASRFDRATNEKLFF
V: TRBV29-1; size: .; D: .; J: TRBJ1-1; DNA: TGCAGCGTTGAAGTCCGAGGGGGGAACACTGAAGCTTTCTTT; CDR3: CSVEVRGGNTEAFF
V: TRBV19; size: many; D: TRBD1; J: TRBJ1-2; DNA: TGTGCCAGTAGTATAGGGCTCGACAGGGTGGCTGGCTACACCTTC; CDR3: CASSIGLDRVAGYTF